The 23 T cell receptor beta chains below were found in one sample sequenced in a study of PD-1 blockade in classical Hodgkin lymphoma. Brentuximab vedotin exposure varied among the patients, all of whom had relapsed after autologous stem cell transplantation. Some clones are missing from TCRdb's copy, which holds only in-frame ones; the method was immunoSEQ multiplex PCR. The repertoire holds more than 90,000 clones, with approximately 90% as singletons. Sample: peripheral blood mononuclear cells (PBMCs), taken before the second cycle of nivolumab. The receptors originated from a human donor with classical Hodgkin lymphoma.

The chain employs TRBV29-1 and TRBJ2-3, with TRBD2 matching 11 bases. Germline CDR1 reads SQVTM; CDR2 reads ANQGSEA. The trim removed 2 bases at V and 1 base at J, leaving 11 bases unmatched. The CDR3 sequence is 18 residues long. CDR3 coding DNA: TGCAGCGTTGAAAGAGGTTTGACTAGCGGGATCCGCACAGATACGCAGTATTTT. This codes for CSVERGLTSGIRTDTQYF.

V is TRBV30 and J is TRBJ1-2; D uncertain. V lost 5 bases, J lost 8 bases, and 18 bases lay in between. CDR3 length: 13 amino acids. The germline CDR1 and CDR2 sequences are GTSNPN and SVGIG (reference sequence). The CDR3: CAWETPGYGGYTF. Written as DNA, the CDR3 is TGTGCCTGGGAGACTCCGGGTTATGGGGGCTACACCTTC.

The gene calls are TRBV29-1 and TRBJ2-3; D gene uncertain. The germline gives CDR1 SQVTM, CDR2 ANQGSEA. V was pared by 1 base and J by 2 bases, with 10 bases between. This CDR3 is 14 amino acids long. The CDR3 coding sequence is TGCAGCGTTGAAGCGGCGCAGGTCACAGATACGCAGTATTTT. Amino acids: CSVEAAQVTDTQYF.

The rearrangement links TRBV18 to TRBJ2-4, with D possibly being TRBD1 or TRBD2 (5 bases each). Germline V gene lookup returns CDR1 KGHSH and CDR2 LQKENI. V was pared by 3 bases and J by 9 bases, with 9 bases between. This CDR3 has 12 amino acids. Written as DNA, the CDR3 is TGTGCCAGCTCACCTTCAGGGACCATTCAGTACTTC. This encodes CASSPSGTIQYF.

This rearrangement joins TRBV7-2 to TRBJ1-6; D uncertain. Germline V gives CDR1 SGHTA, CDR2 FQGNSA. This CDR3 is 12 amino acids long. V lost 4 bases and J 7 bases, leaving 5 bases between the germline ends. The CDR3 DNA is TGTGCCAGCAGCTCCCGGAATTCACCCCTCCACTTT. Translating it yields CASSSRNSPLHF. The full variable domain, with the rest looked up from reference TRBV7-2 and TRBJ1-6, is GAGVSQSPSNKVTEKGKDVELRCDPISGHTALYWYRQSLGQGLEFLIYFQGNSAPDKSGLPSDRFSAERTGGSVSTLTIQRTQQEDSAVYLCASSSRNSPLHFGNGTRLTVT.

The V and J genes are TRBV7-2 and TRBJ1-1; D is undetermined. Germline CDR1 SGHTA, CDR2 FQGNSA. The CDR3 sequence is 15 residues long. With 6 bases removed from V and 0 bases from J, the gap between germline ends came to 14 bases. DNA of the CDR3: TGTGCCAGCAGAAAAAGCCTTCGGGTGAACACTGAAGCTTTCTTT. Amino acids: CASRKSLRVNTEAFF.

As DNA, the CDR3 is TGTGCCATCAGATCGACTAGCGGGGTCCAAGAGACCCAGTACTTC. This gives the protein CAIRSTSGVQETQYF. The chain combines TRBV10-3 with TRBJ2-5, with 11 bases identical to TRBD2. Germline V gene data show CDR1 as ENHRY and CDR2 as SYGVKD. The trim removed 6 bases at V and 1 base at J, leaving 4 bases unmatched. The CDR3 totals 15 residues.

There are a few counts of this clone. This chain uses TRBV11-2 with TRBJ1-1; the D gene is possibly TRBD1 (5 bases). Germline V gene lookup returns CDR1 SGHAT and CDR2 FQNNGV. The CDR3 runs 15 residues. V was pared by 9 bases and J by 4 bases, with 21 bases between. CDR3 sequence (DNA): TGTGCCAGTAGACAAACAGCAGGGATTGGCACTGAAGCTTTCTTT. This translates into CASRQTAGIGTEAFF.

The rearrangement links TRBV28 to TRBJ2-1, with 11 bases aligning to TRBD2. V was pared by 10 bases and J by 2 bases, with 4 bases of the junction left unmatched. This CDR3 spans 14 amino acids. CDR1 is MDHEN, CDR2 SYDVKM, per germline. The DNA of the CDR3 is TGTGCCACCACGGGACTAGCGGCCTACAATGAGCAGTTCTTC. It yields the protein CATTGLAAYNEQFF.

The chain is built from TRBV30 and TRBJ1-1; maybe TRBD1 (6 bases). The V and J ends lost 0 bases and 4 bases respectively, with 12 bases between them. Germline V gene data show CDR1 as GTSNPN and CDR2 as SVGIG (reference sequence). This CDR3 has 14 amino acids. The CDR3 bases are TGTGCCTGGAGTGTAAACAGGGAGGGCACTGAAGCTTTCTTT. It codes for CAWSVNREGTEAFF.

The chain recombines TRBV5-1 with TRBJ1-4; D is undetermined. Looked up from germline, CDR1 is SGHRS and CDR2 is YFSETQ. Trimming removed 5 bases at V and 6 bases at J, with 14 bases between. This CDR3 has 14 amino acids. The DNA of the CDR3 is TGCGCCAGCAGTTCGGACGGTCCCGATGAAAAACTGTTTTTT. This codes for CASSSDGPDEKLFF.

The V call is TRBV7-2, the J call TRBJ2-7; D perhaps matches TRBD1 (5 bases). V lost 2 bases and J 1 base, leaving 15 bases between the germline ends. Germline loops: CDR1 SGHTA, CDR2 FQGNSA. The CDR3 runs to 16 residues. In DNA, the CDR3 is TGTGCCAGCAGCTTAACACAGGTCCGGCTTTCCTACGAGCAGTACTTC. As protein: CASSLTQVRLSYEQYF. The whole variable domain, filled in from reference TRBV7-2 and TRBJ2-7, reads GAGVSQSPSNKVTEKGKDVELRCDPISGHTALYWYRQSLGQGLEFLIYFQGNSAPDKSGLPSDRFSAERTGGSVSTLTIQRTQQEDSAVYLCASSLTQVRLSYEQYFGPGTRLTVT.

The J gene is TRBJ2-3, the V gene TRBV19; D is perhaps TRBD1 or TRBD2 (6 bases each). Trimming took off 5 bases at V and 1 base at J, with 10 bases between the two ends. This CDR3 is 14 amino acids long. CDR1 is LNHDA and CDR2 is SQIVND in the germline V gene (reference sequence). The CDR3 DNA follows: TGTGCCAGTAGTTTCGGGGGCGGCACAGATACGCAGTATTTT. It translates to CASSFGGGTDTQYF.

The chain recombines TRBV27 with TRBJ2-7; D possibly matches TRBD1 or TRBD2 (5 bases each). This CDR3 contains 12 residues. V dropped 10 bases and J dropped 3 bases, with 13 bases sitting between them. CDR1 is MNHEY, CDR2 SMNVEV, per germline (reference sequence). CDR3 residues: CAIPGPLYEQYF. CDR3 DNA: TGTGCCATACCGGGACCGCTCTACGAGCAGTACTTC.

V and J are TRBV21-1 and TRBJ2-7. TRBV21-1 is reported as a pseudogene. The CDR3 is made up of 15 amino acids. The CDR3 DNA sequence: TGTGCCAGCAGCAAACGGGACCGAGGGAGAGGCGAGCAGTACTTC. It specifies CASSKRDRGRGEQYF.

This clone was observed once. This chain links TRBV14 with TRBJ1-3, with D possibly TRBD1 on 5 matching bases. Trimming left V 5 bases short and J 0 bases short, with 8 bases between. Per the germline V gene, CDR1 is SGHDN and CDR2 is FVKESK. This CDR3 region has 14 residues. The CDR3 spells CASSADISGNTIYF. As DNA, the CDR3 is TGTGCCAGCAGCGCGGACATCTCTGGAAACACCATATATTTT.

The V call is TRBV12-5, the J call TRBJ2-1, with D unclear. The V gene lost 7 bases and the J gene lost 4 bases, with 17 bases spanning the gap. There are 15 residues in the CDR3. Germline V CDR1 and CDR2: LGHNT, FRNRAP. This CDR3 is CASAGRTSSYNEQFF. The DNA for the CDR3 is TGTGCTAGTGCCGGGCGGACGTCTTCGTACAATGAGCAGTTCTTC.

V is TRBV19 and J is TRBJ2-3, with D hard to call. Trimming removed 3 bases from V and 0 bases from J, with 10 bases in between. The CDR3 totals 15 residues. Germline V lookup: CDR1 LNHDA, CDR2 SQIVND (reference sequence). CDR3 amino acids: CASSMPLGSTDTQYF. The CDR3 DNA sequence: TGTGCCAGTAGTATGCCCCTGGGGAGCACAGATACGCAGTATTTT.

The rearrangement joins TRBV6-5 to TRBJ2-7; D perhaps matches TRBD1 (5 bases). Trimming took off 4 bases at V and 7 bases at J, with 14 bases between the two ends. CDR1 and CDR2 from the germline V gene are MNHEY and SVGAGI. This CDR3 has 13 amino acids. This chain's CDR3 is CASSSGAAREQYF. In DNA form, the CDR3 reads TGTGCCAGCAGTTCTGGGGCGGCTCGGGAGCAGTACTTC.

V usage is TRBV30 and J usage is TRBJ2-7; D is unresolved. V lost 4 bases to trimming and J lost 6 bases, with 22 bases between them. This CDR3 is built from 15 residues. The germline CDR1 and CDR2 sequences are GTSNPN and SVGIG (reference sequence). The CDR3 sequence is CAWNHYDGPLGEQYF. CDR3 coding DNA: TGTGCCTGGAACCACTATGACGGACCTTTAGGCGAGCAGTACTTC.

The chain recombines TRBV7-9 with TRBJ1-2; 9 bases fit TRBD1. Trimming cost V 2 bases and J 0 bases; bases outside gene matches: 10. This CDR3 is 18 amino acids long. Germline V gene lookup returns CDR1 SEHNR and CDR2 FQNEAQ (reference sequence). The chain's CDR3 is CASSLWRGQGRSNYGYTF. The CDR3 DNA is TGTGCCAGCAGCTTATGGCGGGGACAGGGTCGTTCTAACTATGGCTACACCTTC.

Comments on this clone: Mismatch with germline at one junction end may stem from a read error. V gene TRBV4-3 combines with J gene TRBJ1-2, with D maybe TRBD1 (6 bases). CDR1 and CDR2 (germline): LGHNA, YSLEER. The CDR3 spans 17 residues. The CDR3 here is CASTQDRGQGRNIGYTF. In nucleotides, the CDR3 is TGCGCCAGCACCCAAGATCGGGGGCAGGGACGGAATATTGGCTACACCTTC.

The chain couples TRBV7-2 to TRBJ1-3, with D unclear. Looked up from germline, CDR1 is SGHTA and CDR2 is FQGNSA. This CDR3 is built from 15 residues. The germline V and J ends were trimmed by 3 bases and 5 bases, with 14 bases remaining between them. This CDR3 reads CASSFLSEARNTIYF. The DNA for the CDR3 is TGTGCCAGCAGCTTTTTGTCGGAGGCCCGAAACACCATATATTTT.